This TCR beta chain was sequenced in a study of OX40 agonist ivuxolimab in advanced cancers. Background on the study: Prior anti-PD-1, anti-PD-L1 or anti-CTLA-4 therapy did not bar entry, and less than 50% had some.

A note on this clone: Its antigen is unidentified.

Germline CDR1 reads MDHEN; CDR2 reads SYDVKM. The CDR3 is made up of 15 amino acids. The V gene end was trimmed by 5 bases and the J gene end by 6 bases; junction bases not matched to a gene: 9. Patients were ruled out by autoimmune disease history or systemic immunosuppression. Profiling relied on immunoSEQ multiplex PCR, and the TCRdb table lists in-frame clones only, not all of them. The sample includes about 81,000 clones, about 80% of them seen just once. The study, taken as a whole, reports: The authors did not determine the antigen specificity of the expanded peripheral T cells. The CD4+ and CD8+ T cells in the blood had expanded clonally by week 6 at 0.1 to 3.0 mg/kg.

The rearrangement links TRBV28 to TRBJ2-1, with 8 bases matching TRBD1. The sequenced sample was CD4+ or CD8+ T cells sorted from blood, obtained in a trial of the OX40 agonist ivuxolimab. The source is an adult with an advanced solid tumor such as melanoma, head and neck, liver or kidney cancer. The CDR3: CASSPGTGASNEQFF. Here the CDR3 DNA reads TGTGCCAGCAGTCCAGGGACAGGTGCTTCCAATGAGCAGTTCTTC. The full variable domain, its missing parts supplied by reference TRBV28 and TRBJ2-1, is DVKVTQSSRYLVKRTGEKVFLECVQDMDHENMFWYRQDPGLGLRLIYFSYDVKMKEKGDIPEGYSVSREKKERFSLILESASTNQTSMYLCASSPGTGASNEQFFGPGTRLTVL.